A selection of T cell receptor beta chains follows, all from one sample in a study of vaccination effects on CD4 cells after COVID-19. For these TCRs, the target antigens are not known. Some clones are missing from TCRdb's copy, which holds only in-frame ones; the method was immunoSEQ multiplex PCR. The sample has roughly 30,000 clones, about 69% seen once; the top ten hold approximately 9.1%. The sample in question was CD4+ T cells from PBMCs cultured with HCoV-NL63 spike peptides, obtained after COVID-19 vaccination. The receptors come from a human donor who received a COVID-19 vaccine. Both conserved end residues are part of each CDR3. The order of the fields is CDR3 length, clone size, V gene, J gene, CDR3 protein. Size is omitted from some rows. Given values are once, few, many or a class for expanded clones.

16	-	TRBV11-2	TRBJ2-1	CASSSPTQLITIEQFF
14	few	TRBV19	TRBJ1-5	CASRSRDPNQPQHF
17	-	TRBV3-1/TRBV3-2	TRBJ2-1	CASSQEGLAGVYNEQFF
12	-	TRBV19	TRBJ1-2	CASSRTAGGYTF
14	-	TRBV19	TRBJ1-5	CASRGDYSNQPQHF
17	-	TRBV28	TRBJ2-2	CASSLNLGQVNAGELFF
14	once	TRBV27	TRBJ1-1	CASSFLGGNTEAFF
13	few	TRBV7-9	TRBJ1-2	CASSSSSNYGYTF
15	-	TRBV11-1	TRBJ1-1	CASSFRQGMSPEAFF
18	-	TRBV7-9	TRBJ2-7	CASRPRHAGGPKLDEQYF
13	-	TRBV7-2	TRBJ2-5	CASSLDRQETQYF
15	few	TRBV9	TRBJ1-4	CASSVGSLGNEKLFF
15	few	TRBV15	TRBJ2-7	CATSRDLDRVYEQYF
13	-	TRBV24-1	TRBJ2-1	CATSRDSNNEQFF
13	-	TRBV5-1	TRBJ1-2	CASSLDNDRGTHF
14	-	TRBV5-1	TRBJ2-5	CASSLGFGQETQYF
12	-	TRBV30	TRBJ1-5	CAWSVRGQPQHF
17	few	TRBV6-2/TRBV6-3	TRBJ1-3	CASSSQRARDSGNTIYF
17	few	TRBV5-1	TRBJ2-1	CASSPHFGTSGNNEQFF
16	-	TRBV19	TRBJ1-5	CASSTSGSNSNQPQHF
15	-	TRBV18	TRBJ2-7	CASSPPGQRAYEQYF